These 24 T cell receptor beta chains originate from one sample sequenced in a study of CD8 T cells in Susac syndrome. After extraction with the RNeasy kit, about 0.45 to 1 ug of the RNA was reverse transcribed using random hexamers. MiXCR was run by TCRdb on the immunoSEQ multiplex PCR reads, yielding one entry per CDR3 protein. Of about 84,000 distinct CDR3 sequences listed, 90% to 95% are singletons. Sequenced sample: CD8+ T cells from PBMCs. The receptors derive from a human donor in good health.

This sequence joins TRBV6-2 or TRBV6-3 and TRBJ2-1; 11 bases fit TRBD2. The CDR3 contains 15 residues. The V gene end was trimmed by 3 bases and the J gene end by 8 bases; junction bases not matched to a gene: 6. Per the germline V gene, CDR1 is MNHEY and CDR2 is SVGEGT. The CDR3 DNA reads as TGTGCCAGCAGTTATTTACTAGCGGGGGCAGATGAGCAGTTCTTC. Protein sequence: CASSYLLAGADEQFF.

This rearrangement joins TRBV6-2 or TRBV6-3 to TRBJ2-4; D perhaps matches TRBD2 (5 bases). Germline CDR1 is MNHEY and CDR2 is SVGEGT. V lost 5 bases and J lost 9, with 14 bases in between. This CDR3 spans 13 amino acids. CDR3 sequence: CASSGSSVGIQYF. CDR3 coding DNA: TGTGCCAGCAGTGGGAGTTCAGTAGGCATTCAGTACTTC.

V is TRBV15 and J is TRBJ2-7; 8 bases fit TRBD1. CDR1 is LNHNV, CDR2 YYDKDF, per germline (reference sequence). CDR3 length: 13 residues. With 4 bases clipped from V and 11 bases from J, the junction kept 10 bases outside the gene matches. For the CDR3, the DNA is TGTGCCACCAGCACCTATTTTGAGACAGGGGAGTACTTC. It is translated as CATSTYFETGEYF.

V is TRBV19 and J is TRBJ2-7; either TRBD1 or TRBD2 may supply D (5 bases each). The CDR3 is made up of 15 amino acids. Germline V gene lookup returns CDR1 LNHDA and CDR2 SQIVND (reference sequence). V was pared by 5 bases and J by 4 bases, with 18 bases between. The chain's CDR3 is CASSRVEGLAYEQYF. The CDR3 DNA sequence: TGTGCCAGTAGTCGAGTCGAGGGGCTAGCTTACGAGCAGTACTTC.

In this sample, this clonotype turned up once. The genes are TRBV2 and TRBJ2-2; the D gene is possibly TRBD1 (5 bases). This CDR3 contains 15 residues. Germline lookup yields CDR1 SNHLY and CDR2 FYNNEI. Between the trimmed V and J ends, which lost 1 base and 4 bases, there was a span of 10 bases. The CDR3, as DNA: TGTGCCAGCAGTGAAGTCCTAGGGGTCACCGGGGAGCTGTTTTTT. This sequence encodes CASSEVLGVTGELFF.

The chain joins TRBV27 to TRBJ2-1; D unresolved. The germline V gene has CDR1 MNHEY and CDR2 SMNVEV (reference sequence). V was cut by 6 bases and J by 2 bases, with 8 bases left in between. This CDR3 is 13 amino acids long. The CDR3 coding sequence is TGTGCCAGCAGCCCTCAACCCTACAATGAGCAGTTCTTC. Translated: CASSPQPYNEQFF.

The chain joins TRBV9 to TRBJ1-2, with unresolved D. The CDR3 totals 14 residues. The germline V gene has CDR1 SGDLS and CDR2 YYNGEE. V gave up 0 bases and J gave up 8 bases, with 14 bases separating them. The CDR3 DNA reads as TGTGCCAGCAGCGTAGATTCTCCAAACGAGGGCTACACCTTC. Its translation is CASSVDSPNEGYTF.

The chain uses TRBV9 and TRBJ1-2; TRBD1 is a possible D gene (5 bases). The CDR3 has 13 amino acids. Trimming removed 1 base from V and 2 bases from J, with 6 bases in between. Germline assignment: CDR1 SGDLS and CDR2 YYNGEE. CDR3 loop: CASSVSGNYGYTF. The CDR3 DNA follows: TGTGCCAGCAGCGTATCAGGGAACTATGGCTACACCTTC.

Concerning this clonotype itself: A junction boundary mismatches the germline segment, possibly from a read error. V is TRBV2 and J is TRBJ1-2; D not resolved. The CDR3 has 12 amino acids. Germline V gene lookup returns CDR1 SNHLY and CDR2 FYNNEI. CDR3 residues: CASSEVSYDYTF. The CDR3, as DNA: TGTGCCAGCAGTGAAGTGTCCTATGACTACACCTTC.

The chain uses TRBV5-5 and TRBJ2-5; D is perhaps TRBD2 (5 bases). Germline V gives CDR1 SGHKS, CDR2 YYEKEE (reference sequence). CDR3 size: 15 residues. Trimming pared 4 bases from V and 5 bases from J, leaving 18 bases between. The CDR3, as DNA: TGTGCCAGCAGCCCCCCGCGGGTGAGGTGGGAGACCCAGTACTTC. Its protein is CASSPPRVRWETQYF. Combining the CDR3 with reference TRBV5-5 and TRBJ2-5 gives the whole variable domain DAGVTQSPTHLIKTRGQQVTLRCSPISGHKSVSWYQQVLGQGPQFIFQYYEKEERGRGNFPDRFSARQFPNYSSELNVNALLLGDSALYLCASSPPRVRWETQYFGPGTRLLVL.

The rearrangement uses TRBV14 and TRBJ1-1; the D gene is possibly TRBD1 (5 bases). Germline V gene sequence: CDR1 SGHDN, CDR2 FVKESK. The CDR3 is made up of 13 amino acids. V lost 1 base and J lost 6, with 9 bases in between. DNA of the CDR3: TGTGCCAGCAGCCAAGTTGGGGGGGCTGAAGCTTTCTTT. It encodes CASSQVGGAEAFF.

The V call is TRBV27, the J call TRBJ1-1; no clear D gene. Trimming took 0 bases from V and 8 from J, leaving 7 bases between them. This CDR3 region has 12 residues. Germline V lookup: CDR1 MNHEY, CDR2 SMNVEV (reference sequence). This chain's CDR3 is CASSLSGREAFF. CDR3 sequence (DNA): TGTGCCAGCAGTTTATCGGGCCGGGAAGCTTTCTTT.

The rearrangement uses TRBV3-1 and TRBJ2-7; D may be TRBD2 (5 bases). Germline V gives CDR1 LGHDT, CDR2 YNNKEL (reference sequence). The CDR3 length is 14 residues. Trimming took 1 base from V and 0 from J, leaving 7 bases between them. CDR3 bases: TGTGCCAGCAGCCAAGTCCGGGACTCCTACGAGCAGTACTTC. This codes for CASSQVRDSYEQYF.

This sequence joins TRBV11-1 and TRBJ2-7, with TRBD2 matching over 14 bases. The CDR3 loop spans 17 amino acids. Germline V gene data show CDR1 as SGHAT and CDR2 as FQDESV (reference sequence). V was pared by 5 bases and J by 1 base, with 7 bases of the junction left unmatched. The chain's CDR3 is CASSAGLAGEHSYEQYF. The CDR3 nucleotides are TGTGCCAGCAGCGCGGGACTAGCGGGAGAGCATTCCTACGAGCAGTACTTC.

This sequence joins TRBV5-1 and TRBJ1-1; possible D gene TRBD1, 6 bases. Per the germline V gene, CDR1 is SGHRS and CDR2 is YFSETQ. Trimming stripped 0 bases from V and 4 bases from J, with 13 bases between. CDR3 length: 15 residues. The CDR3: CASSLATGRRTEAFF. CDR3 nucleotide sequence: TGCGCCAGCAGCTTGGCTACAGGGCGCCGCACTGAAGCTTTCTTT. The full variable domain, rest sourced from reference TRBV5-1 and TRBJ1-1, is KAGVTQTPRYLIKTRGQQVTLSCSPISGHRSVSWYQQTPGQGLQFLFEYFSETQRNKGNFPGRFSGRQFSNSRSEMNVSTLELGDSALYLCASSLATGRRTEAFFGQGTRLTVV.

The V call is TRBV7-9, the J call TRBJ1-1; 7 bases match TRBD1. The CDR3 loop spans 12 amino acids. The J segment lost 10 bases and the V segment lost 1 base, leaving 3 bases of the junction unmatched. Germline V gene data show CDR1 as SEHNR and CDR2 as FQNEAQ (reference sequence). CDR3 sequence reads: CASSLETGRAFF. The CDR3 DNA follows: TGTGCCAGCAGCTTAGAGACAGGGAGAGCTTTCTTT.

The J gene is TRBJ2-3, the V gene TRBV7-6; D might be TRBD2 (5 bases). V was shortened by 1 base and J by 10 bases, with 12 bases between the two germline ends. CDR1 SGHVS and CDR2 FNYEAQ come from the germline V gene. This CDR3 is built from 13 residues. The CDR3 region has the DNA TGTGCCAGCAGCTTAGTCCCGAGCGGCGCGCAGTATTTT. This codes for CASSLVPSGAQYF.

CDR3 DNA sequence: TGTGCCAGCAGTTACGCCCCGGGACTAATGAACAATGAGCAGTTCTTC. Protein sequence: CASSYAPGLMNNEQFF. V usage is TRBV6-5 and J usage is TRBJ2-1, with 7 bases fitting TRBD2. This CDR3 is built from 16 residues. CDR1 MNHEY and CDR2 SVGAGI come from the germline V gene. J lost 5 bases, V lost 2 bases, and 9 bases had no gene match.

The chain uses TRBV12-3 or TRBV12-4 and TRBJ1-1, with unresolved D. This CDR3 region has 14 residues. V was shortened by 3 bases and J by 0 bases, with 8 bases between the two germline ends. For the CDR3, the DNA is TGTGCCAGCAGTTTCGCGGGGATGAACACTGAAGCTTTCTTT. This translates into CASSFAGMNTEAFF.

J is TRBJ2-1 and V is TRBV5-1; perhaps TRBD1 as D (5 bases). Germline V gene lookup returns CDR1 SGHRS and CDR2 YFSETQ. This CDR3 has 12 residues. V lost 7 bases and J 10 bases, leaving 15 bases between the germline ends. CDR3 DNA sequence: TGCGCCAGCGGACACGGAAGGATGGAGCAGTTCTTC. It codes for CASGHGRMEQFF.

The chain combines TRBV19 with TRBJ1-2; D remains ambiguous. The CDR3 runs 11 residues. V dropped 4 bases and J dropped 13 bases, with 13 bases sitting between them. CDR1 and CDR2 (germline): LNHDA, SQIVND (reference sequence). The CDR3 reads CASSTGPSGTF. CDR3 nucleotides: TGTGCCAGTAGTACCGGTCCTTCTGGCACCTTC. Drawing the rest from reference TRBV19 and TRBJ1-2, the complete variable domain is DGGITQSPKYLFRKEGQNVTLSCEQNLNHDAMYWYRQDPGQGLRLIYYSQIVNDFQKGDIAEGYSVSREKKESFPLTVTSAQKNPTAFYLCASSTGPSGTFGSGTRLTVV.

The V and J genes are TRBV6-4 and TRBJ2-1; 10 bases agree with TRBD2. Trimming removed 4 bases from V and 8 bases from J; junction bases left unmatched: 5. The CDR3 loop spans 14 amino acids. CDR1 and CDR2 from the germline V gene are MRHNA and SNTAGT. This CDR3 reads CASSGAGGLDEQFF. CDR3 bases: TGTGCCAGCAGTGGAGCGGGGGGGCTAGATGAGCAGTTCTTC.

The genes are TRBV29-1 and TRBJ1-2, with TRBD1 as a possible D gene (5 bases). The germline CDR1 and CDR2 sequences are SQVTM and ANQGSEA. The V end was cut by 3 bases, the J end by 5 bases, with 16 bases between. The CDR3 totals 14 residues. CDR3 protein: CSVDQDLGGYGYTF. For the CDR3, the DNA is TGCAGCGTTGATCAGGACCTGGGGGGTTATGGCTACACCTTC.

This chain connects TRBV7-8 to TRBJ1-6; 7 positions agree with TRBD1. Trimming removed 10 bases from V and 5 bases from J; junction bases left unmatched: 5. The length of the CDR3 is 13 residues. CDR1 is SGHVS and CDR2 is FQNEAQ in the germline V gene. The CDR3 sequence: CATSDRDNSPLHF. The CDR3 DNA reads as TGTGCCACCTCAGACAGGGATAATTCACCCCTCCACTTT. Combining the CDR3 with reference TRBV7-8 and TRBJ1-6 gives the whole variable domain GAGVSQSPRYKVAKRGQDVALRCDPISGHVSLFWYQQALGQGPEFLTYFQNEAQLDKSGLPSDRFFAERPEGSVSTLKIQRTQQEDSAVYLCATSDRDNSPLHFGNGTRLTVT.